The clone carrying this TCR beta chain was seen only a few times. TCRdb's copy holds only in-frame clones and misses some; the assay was immunoSEQ multiplex PCR. This table holds over 110,000 clones, approximately 89% found once. The data are from a study of blood T cell repertoires in COVID-19. Study-level background: The United States, Italy and Spain provided the acute and convalescent COVID-19 samples. PBMCs, B-cell-depleted T cells, or T cells provided the cDNA or gDNA that made up the material.

The material sequenced was peripheral blood. The sequence was collected from a woman aged 45-65 years with acute or convalescent COVID-19.

The CDR3 reads CASSQAPGQNYEQYF. The DNA of the CDR3 is TGCGCCAGCAGCCAAGCACCAGGACAGAACTACGAGCAGTACTTC. V usage is TRBV4-1 and J usage is TRBJ2-7; TRBD1 might be the D (6 bases). The CDR3 extends over 15 amino acids. The germline CDR1 and CDR2 sequences are MGHRA and YSYEKL. Deletions cut 1 base from V and 3 bases from J, with 13 bases between.